The clone carrying this T cell receptor (beta chain) was found a few times. The time point denotes: pre-sensitization, week 0. Treatment here: therapeutic diphenylcyclopropenone sensitization with weekly scalp DPC. Library preparation tagged each individual cDNA molecule with a unique molecular identifier. TCRdb redid the calling of the RACE reads with MiXCR, one entry per CDR3 protein. In the table there are approximately 320,000 distinct CDR3 sequences, 5.5% of which are singletons. The data were obtained in a study of human T cells and chemical hapten exposure. On the study more broadly: Each week of the roughly 22-week study, patients had diphenylcyclopropenone applied to the scalp.

Germline-derived CDR1 and CDR2 are SQVTM and ANQGSEA. The CDR3 loop spans 13 amino acids. Trimming removed 4 bases from V and 10 bases from J; junction bases left unmatched: 3. The rearrangement uses TRBV29-1 and TRBJ1-6, with 11 bases aligning to TRBD1. Specimen: whole blood, collected in connection with sensitization to the hapten diphenylcyclopropenone (DPC). This TCR derives from a woman aged 18 to 35 with alopecia areata. Some clones in this sample may be carry-over from other donors' samples. CDR3 nucleotide sequence: TGCAGCGTTGGAGGGACAGGGGGGTCACCCCTCCACTTT. It yields the protein CSVGGTGGSPLHF.